This entry concerns a single T cell receptor beta chain. Its antigen remains unknown. Each CDR3 protein gets one entry after TCRdb re-called the 5' RACE reads with MiXCR. The sample includes around 400,000 distinct CDR3 sequences, 24% of them seen just once. Germline CDR1 and CDR2: LGHNA and YSLEER. This CDR3 is 13 amino acids long. V was shortened by 6 bases and J by 2 bases, with 10 bases between the two germline ends. The sample belongs to a study of T-cell memory formation after mild COVID-19. Study details: TCR clusters largely stayed donor specific. Study observations and caveats: Clones that contracted from day 15 to 85 were balanced CD4/CD8, while later expanders leaned CD4+.

The J gene is TRBJ1-2, the V gene TRBV4-3; a possible D gene is TRBD1 (5 bases). Sequencing was performed on PBMCs or a T cell subset sorted from them (not recorded which). This receptor was taken from an adult woman who had mild COVID-19 (a few samples of this study predate the infection). Cell type and time point are not known. The CDR3 protein is CASRRGSNYGYTF. CDR3 sequence (DNA): TGCGCCAGCAGAAGGGGCAGCAACTATGGCTACACCTTC.